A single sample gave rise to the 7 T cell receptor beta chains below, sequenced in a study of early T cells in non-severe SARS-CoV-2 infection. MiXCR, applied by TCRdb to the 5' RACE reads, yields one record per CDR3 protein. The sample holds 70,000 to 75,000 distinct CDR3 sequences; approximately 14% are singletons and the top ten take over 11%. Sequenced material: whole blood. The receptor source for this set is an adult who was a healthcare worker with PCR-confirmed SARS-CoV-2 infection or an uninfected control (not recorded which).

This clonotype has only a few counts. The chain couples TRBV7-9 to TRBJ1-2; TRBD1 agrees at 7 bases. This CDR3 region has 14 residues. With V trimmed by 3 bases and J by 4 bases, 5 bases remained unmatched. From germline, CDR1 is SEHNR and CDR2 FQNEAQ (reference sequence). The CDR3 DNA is TGTGCCAGCAGCTTGGAACAGGGGACCTATGGCTACACCTTC. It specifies CASSLEQGTYGYTF. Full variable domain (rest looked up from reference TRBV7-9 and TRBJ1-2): DTGVSQNPRHKITKRGQNVTFRCDPISEHNRLYWYRQTLGQGPEFLTYFQNEAQLEKSRLLSDRFSAERPKGSFSTLEIQRTEQGDSAMYLCASSLEQGTYGYTFGSGTRLTVV.

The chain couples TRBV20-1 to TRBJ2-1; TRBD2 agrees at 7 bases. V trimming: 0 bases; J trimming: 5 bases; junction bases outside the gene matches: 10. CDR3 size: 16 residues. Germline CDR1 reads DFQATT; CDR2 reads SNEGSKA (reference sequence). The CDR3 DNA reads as TGCAGTGCTAGAGATCTTCGGGACTACCATAACAATGAGCAGTTCTTC. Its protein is CSARDLRDYHNNEQFF.

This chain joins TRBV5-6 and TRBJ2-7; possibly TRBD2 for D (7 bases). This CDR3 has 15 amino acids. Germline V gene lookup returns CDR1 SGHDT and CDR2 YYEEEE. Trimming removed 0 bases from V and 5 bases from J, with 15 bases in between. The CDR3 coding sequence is TGTGCCAGCAGCTTGGGCGGGGGCCCCGAGGACGAGCAGTACTTC. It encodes CASSLGGGPEDEQYF.

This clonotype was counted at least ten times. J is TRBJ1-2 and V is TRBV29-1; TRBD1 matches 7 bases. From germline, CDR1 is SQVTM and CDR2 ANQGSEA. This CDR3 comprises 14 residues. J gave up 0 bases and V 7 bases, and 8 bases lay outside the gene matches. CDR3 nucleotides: TGCAGCGACAAAAGACAGGGTGCTAACTATGGCTACACCTTC. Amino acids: CSDKRQGANYGYTF. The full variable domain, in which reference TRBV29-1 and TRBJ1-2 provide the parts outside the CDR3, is SAVISQKPSRDICQRGTSLTIQCQVDSQVTMMFWYRQQPGQSLTLIATANQGSEATYESGFVIDKFPISRPNLTFSTLTVSNMSPEDSSIYLCSDKRQGANYGYTFGSGTRLTVV.

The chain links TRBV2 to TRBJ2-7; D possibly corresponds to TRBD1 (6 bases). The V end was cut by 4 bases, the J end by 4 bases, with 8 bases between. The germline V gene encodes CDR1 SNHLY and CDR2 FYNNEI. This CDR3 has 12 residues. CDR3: CASSVTGYEQYF. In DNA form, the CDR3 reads TGTGCCAGCAGTGTGACAGGATACGAGCAGTACTTC.

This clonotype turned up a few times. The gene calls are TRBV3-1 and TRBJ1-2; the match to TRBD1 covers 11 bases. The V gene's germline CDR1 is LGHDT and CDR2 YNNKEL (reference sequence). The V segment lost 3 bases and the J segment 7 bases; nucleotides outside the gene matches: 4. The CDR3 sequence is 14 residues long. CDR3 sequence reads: CASSQGQGDVGYTF. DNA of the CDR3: TGTGCCAGCAGCCAGGGACAGGGGGATGTTGGCTACACCTTC.

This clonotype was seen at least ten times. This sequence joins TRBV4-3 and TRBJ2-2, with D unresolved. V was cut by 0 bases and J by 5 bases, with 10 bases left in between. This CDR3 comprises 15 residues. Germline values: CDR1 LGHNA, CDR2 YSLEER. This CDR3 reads CASSQDMLRTGELFF. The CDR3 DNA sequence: TGCGCCAGCAGCCAAGATATGTTGAGGACCGGGGAGCTGTTTTTT.